Listed here is a single T cell receptor (beta chain). This CDR3 is also generated by other DNA sequences in the sample. Assay: immunoSEQ multiplex PCR; the TCRdb copy retains only in-frame clones and omits some. The sample consists of 900,000 to 1,200,000 clones, 70% to 80% of them appearing once. This sample is part of a study of shared clonotypes between healthy human individuals. The CDR3 is made up of 11 amino acids. Between the trimmed V and J ends, which lost 4 bases and 5 bases, there was a span of 3 bases. Germline V gives CDR1 ENHRY, CDR2 SYGVKD. This receptor was identified in a man younger than 35 in good health. Some clones in this sample may be carry-over from other donors' samples. This chain uses TRBV10-3 with TRBJ2-1; D unclear. Sequencing was carried out using memory CD4+ T cells from PBMCs. Documented subset: CD45RA-negative fraction. CDR3: CAISADNEQFF. The CDR3 bases are TGTGCCATCAGTGCGGACAATGAGCAGTTCTTC.